This TCR beta chain appears in the sequencing data of a study of cytomegalovirus exposure and HLA in healthy donors. Germline CDR1 MGHRA, CDR2 YSYEKL. V was shortened by 5 bases and J by 6 bases, with 10 bases between the two germline ends. The CDR3 covers 12 residues. The PCR made use of 60 Vbeta and 13 Jbeta primers. The table came from immunoSEQ multiplex PCR; TCRdb's copy has only in-frame clones and leaves some out. The sample lists a few hundred thousand clones; roughly four fifths were seen once. The receptor was isolated from a woman between 45 and 65 years old in good health and CMV-seropositive. The rearrangement uses TRBV4-1 and TRBJ1-2; the D is unclear. The sequencing sample was made of PBMCs. This CDR3 is CASSDFSDGYTF. Here the CDR3 DNA reads TGCGCCAGCAGCGATTTCTCGGATGGCTACACCTTC.